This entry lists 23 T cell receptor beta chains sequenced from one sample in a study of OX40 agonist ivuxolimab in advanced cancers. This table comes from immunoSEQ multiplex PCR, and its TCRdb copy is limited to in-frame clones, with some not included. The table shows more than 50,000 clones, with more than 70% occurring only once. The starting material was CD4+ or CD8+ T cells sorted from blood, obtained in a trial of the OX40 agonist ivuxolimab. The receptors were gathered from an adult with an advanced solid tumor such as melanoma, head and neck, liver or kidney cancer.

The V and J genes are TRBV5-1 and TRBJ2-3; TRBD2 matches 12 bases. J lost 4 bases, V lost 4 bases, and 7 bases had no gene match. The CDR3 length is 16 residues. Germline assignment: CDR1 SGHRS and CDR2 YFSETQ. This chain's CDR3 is CASSAGTSGPADTQYF. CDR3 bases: TGCGCCAGCAGCGCCGGGACTAGCGGGCCCGCAGATACGCAGTATTTT.

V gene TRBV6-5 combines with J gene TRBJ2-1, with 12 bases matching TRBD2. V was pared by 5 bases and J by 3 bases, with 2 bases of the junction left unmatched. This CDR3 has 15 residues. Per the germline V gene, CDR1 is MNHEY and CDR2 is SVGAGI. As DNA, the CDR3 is TGTGCCAGCAGTCGGACTAGCGGGGTCTACAATGAGCAGTTCTTC. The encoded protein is CASSRTSGVYNEQFF.

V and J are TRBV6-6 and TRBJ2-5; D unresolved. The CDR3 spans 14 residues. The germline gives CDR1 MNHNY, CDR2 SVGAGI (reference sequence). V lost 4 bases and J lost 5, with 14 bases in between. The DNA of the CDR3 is TGTGCCAGCAGTTCTCCCGGGCCGAGGGAGACCCAGTACTTC. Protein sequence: CASSSPGPRETQYF.

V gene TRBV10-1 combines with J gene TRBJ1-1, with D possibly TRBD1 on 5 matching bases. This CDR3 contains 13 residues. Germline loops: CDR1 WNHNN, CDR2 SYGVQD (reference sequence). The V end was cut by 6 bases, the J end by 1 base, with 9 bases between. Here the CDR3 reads CASRKTENTEAFF. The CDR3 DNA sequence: TGCGCCAGCAGGAAGACAGAGAACACTGAAGCTTTCTTT.

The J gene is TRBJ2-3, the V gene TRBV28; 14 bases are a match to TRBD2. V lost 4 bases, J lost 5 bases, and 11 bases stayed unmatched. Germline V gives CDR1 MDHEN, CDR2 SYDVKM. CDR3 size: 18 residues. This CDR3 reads CASSSTRTSGRQGDTQYF. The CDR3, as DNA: TGTGCCAGCAGTTCCACACGGACTAGCGGGAGGCAGGGAGATACGCAGTATTTT.

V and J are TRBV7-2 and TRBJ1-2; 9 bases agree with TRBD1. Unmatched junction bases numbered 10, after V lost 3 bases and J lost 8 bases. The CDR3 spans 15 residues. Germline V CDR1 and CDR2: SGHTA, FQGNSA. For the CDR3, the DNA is TGTGCCAGCAGCTTTCTCGGACAGGGGAGAAGGGGCTACACCTTC. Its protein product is CASSFLGQGRRGYTF.

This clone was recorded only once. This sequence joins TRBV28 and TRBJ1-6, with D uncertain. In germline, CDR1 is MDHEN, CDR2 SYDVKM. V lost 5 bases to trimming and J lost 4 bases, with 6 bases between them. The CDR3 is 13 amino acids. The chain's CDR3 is CASSPRYNSPLHF. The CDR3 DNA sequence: TGTGCCAGCAGTCCGAGGTATAATTCACCCCTCCACTTT. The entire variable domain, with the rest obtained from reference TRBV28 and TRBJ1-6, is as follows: DVKVTQSSRYLVKRTGEKVFLECVQDMDHENMFWYRQDPGLGLRLIYFSYDVKMKEKGDIPEGYSVSREKKERFSLILESASTNQTSMYLCASSPRYNSPLHFGNGTRLTVT.

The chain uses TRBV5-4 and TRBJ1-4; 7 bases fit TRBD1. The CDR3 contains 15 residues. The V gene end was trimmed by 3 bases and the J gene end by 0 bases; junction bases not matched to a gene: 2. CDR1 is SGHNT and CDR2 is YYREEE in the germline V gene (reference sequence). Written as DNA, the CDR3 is TGTGCCAGCAGCTCTCAGGGGGCAACTAATGAAAAACTGTTTTTT. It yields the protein CASSSQGATNEKLFF.

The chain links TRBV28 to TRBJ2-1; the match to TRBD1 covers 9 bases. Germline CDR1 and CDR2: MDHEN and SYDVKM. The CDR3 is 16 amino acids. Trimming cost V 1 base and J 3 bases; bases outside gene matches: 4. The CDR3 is CASSLSGTGYYNEQFF. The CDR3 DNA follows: TGTGCCAGCAGTTTATCCGGGACAGGGTACTACAATGAGCAGTTCTTC.

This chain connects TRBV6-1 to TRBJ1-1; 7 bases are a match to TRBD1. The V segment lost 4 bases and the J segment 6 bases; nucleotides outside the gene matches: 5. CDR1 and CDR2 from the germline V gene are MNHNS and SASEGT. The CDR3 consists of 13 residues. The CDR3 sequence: CASSARGLSEAFF. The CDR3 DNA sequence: TGTGCCAGCAGTGCGAGGGGGCTCTCTGAAGCTTTCTTT.

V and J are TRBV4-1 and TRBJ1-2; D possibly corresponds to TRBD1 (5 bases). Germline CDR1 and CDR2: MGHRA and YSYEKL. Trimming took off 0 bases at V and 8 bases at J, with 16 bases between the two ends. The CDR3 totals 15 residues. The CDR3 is CASSQDEGIPSGYTF. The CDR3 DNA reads TGCGCCAGCAGCCAAGATGAGGGGATCCCGTCGGGCTACACCTTC.

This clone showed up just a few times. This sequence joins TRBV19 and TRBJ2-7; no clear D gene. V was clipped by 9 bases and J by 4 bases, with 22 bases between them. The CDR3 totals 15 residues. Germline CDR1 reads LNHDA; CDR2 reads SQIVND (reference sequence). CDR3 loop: CARGPRAHPMYEQYF. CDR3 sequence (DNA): TGTGCCAGAGGACCTAGGGCGCACCCTATGTACGAGCAGTACTTC.

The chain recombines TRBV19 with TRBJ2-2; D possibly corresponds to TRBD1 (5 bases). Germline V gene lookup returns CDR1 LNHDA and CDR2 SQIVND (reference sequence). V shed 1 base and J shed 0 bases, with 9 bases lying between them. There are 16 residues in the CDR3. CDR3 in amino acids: CASSIVGHPNTGELFF. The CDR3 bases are TGTGCCAGTAGTATAGTCGGACATCCGAACACCGGGGAGCTGTTTTTT.

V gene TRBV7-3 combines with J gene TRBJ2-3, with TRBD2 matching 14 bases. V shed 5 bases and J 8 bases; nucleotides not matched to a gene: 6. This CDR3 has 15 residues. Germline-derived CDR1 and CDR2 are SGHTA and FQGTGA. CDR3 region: CASSPSGTSGGTQYF. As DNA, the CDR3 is TGTGCCAGCAGCCCGTCCGGGACTAGCGGGGGTACGCAGTATTTT.

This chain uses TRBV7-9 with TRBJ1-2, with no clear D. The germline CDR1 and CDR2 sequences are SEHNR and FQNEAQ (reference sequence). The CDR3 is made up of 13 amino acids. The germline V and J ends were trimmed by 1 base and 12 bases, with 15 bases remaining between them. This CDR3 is CASSLEGETLNTF. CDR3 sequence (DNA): TGTGCCAGCAGCTTAGAAGGAGAGACCCTTAACACCTTC.

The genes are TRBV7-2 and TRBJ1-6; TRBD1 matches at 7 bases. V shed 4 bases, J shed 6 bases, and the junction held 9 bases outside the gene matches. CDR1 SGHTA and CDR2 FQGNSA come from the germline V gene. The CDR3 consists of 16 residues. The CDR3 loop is CASSSGRGQLNSPLHF. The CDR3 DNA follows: TGTGCCAGCAGCTCGGGGAGGGGACAGCTTAATTCACCCCTCCACTTT.

CDR3 DNA: TGTGCCAGCAAAAGGCGGCGGAGCTCCTACGAGCAGTACTTC. Translating gives CASKRRRSSYEQYF. The J gene is TRBJ2-7, the V gene TRBV6-5; D is unresolved. The ends were cut back, 7 bases at V and 0 bases at J, with 13 bases in the middle. The CDR3 loop spans 14 amino acids. In germline, CDR1 is MNHEY, CDR2 SVGAGI.

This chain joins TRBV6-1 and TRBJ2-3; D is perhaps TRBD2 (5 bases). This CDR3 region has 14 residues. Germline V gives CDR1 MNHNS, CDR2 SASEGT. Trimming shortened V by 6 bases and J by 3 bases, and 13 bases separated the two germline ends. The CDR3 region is CASRQLVQTDTQYF. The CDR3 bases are TGTGCCAGCAGGCAACTAGTTCAGACAGATACGCAGTATTTT.

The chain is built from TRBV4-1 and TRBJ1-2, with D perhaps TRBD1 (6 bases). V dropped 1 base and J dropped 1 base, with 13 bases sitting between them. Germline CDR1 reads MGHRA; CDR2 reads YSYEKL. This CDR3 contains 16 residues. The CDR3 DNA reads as TGCGCCAGCAGCCAAGCAGGGCAGGGGATTAACTATGGCTACACCTTC. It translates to CASSQAGQGINYGYTF.

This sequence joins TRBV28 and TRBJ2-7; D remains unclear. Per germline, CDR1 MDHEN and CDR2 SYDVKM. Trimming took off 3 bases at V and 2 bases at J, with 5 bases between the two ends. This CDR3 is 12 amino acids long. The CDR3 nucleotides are TGTGCCAGCAGTTTTCAAACCTACGAGCAGTACTTC. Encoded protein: CASSFQTYEQYF.

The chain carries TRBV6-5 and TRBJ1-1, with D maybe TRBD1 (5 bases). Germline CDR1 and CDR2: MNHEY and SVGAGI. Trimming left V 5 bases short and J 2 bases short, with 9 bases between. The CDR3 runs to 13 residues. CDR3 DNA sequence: TGTGCCAGCAGTCGACAGATTAACACTGAAGCTTTCTTT. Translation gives CASSRQINTEAFF.

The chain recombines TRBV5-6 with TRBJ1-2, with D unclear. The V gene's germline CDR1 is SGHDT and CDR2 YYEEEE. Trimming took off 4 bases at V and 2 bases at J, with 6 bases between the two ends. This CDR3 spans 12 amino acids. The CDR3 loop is CASSDYNYGYTF. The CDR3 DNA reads TGTGCCAGCAGCGATTACAACTATGGCTACACCTTC.

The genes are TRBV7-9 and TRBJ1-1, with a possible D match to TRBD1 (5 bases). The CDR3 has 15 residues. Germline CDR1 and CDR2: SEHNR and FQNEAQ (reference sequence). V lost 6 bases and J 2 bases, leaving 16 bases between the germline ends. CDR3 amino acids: CASRATGTRNTEAFF. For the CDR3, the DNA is TGTGCCAGCAGGGCTACCGGGACCCGAAACACTGAAGCTTTCTTT.